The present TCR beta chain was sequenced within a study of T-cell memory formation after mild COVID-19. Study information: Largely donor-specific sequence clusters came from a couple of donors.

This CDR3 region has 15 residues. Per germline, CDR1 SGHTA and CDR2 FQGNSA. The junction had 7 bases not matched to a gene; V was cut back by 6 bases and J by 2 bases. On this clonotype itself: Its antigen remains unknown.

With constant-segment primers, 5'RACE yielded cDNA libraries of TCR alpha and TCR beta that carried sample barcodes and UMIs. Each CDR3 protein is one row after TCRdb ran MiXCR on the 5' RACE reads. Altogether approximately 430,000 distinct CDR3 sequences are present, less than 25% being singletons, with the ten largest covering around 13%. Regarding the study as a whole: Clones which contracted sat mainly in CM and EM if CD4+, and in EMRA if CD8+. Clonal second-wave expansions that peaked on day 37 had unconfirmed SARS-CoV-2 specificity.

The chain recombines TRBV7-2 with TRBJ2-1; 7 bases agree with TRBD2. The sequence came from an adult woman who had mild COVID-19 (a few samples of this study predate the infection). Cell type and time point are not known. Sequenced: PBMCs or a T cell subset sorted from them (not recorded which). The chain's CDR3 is CASRGGSGPYNEQFF. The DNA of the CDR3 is TGTGCCAGCAGGGGGGGGAGCGGGCCCTACAATGAGCAGTTCTTC.